This entry features one T cell receptor (beta chain) sequence. Its target is not known. The sample originates from a study of T cell responses to AZD1222 COVID-19 vaccine. This CDR3 spans 15 amino acids. TCRdb's table, derived via immunoSEQ multiplex PCR, lists solely in-frame clones and lacks some. Here the sample spans roughly 93,000 clones, approximately 83% being singletons. Study results and limitations: The sample set comprised mostly white British donors with more females, and clonal diversity was possibly underestimated.

The sequence was obtained from an adult in good health. The sequenced sample was peripheral blood, obtained on day 0 of AZD1222 vaccination. The chain has TRBV21-1 and TRBJ2-1; the DNA was not compared with TRBD1, the D call given in the table. TRBV21-1 is tagged as a pseudogene. The CDR3 region is CASSPPGTVHNEQFF. CDR3 nucleotides: TGTGCCAGCAGCCCTCCCGGGACAGTCCACAATGAGCAGTTCTTC.